This TCR beta chain came from a study of cytomegalovirus exposure and HLA in healthy donors (TCRdb year 2017). Some background on the complete study: According to an earlier analysis of 587 of the donors, some 180 million T cells yielded roughly 110 million unique TCR beta sequences and less than 300 Gb of sequence data. Approximately 310 gigabases of sequencing data and some 85 million unique TCR sequences were included in an early release covering about 600 HLA-typed donors. The genetic ancestry cluster associated with self-reported Caucasian donors included about 81% of the 350 to 500 genotyped donors. The study aimed to test whether cataloging public T cell receptors could reveal signatures of past pathogen exposure. Using immunosequencing, the study profiled T cell repertoires from fewer than 700 subjects and related those repertoires to cytomegalovirus serostatus. A separate validation cohort of roughly 130 different subjects was used in addition to the 666-subject first cohort. High-throughput TCR immunosequencing, statistical association of individual TCRs with disease status, and machine learning were combined to predict cytomegalovirus infection status. A later analysis re-analyzed previously published TCR beta repertoires from several hundred donors and added high-resolution HLA genotyping to study TCR occurrence patterns. In the later analysis, no new phenotypic data were used to find candidate immune exposures; instead, reliance was placed on TCR beta sequences and their occurrence across donors. An earlier analysis of several hundred of the donors applied high-throughput TCR beta sequencing to assess whether each TCR beta V gene segment acted as functional or pseudogenic. Donor age, sex, ethnicity and CMV serostatus were compiled alongside the repertoire data. A later genetic analysis used genome-wide SNP genotypes for about three fifths of the 666 donors, treating that subset as a discovery cohort. Every discovery cohort repertoire had been produced on one sequencing platform. Class I and class II HLA loci were covered by the typing at four-digit resolution. Typing coverage differed by locus: A, B, C, DRB1 and DQB1 were typed in roughly 629-630 donors, DQA1 in about 500, DPA1 in 606, and DPB1 in 450 to 490. Several DR-DQ haplotypes were handled as single units for association and clustering because linkage in the cohort was strong. Across approximately 420 genotyped donors of the cohort, an average of approximately 200,000 unique TCR beta nucleotide sequences per donor were sequenced, and roughly a sixth of those sequences were non-productive.

Libraries came from the immunoSEQ multiplex PCR assay. For the multiplex PCR, a mixture combining 60 forward primers for TCR Vbeta segments and 13 reverse primers for TCR Jbeta segments was used. A multiplex PCR assay on genomic DNA amplified the CDR3 region of rearranged TCR beta genes. The amplified TCR beta libraries were sequenced on the Illumina HiSeq System as 87-base-pair reads. Under the source paper's analysis protocol: In a later analysis, tens of millions of unique TCR beta chains were counted across the 650 to 700 repertoires, and around 10 million of these chains were shared by at least two donors. Raw reads were error-corrected and collapsed into unique sequences by a nearest-neighbor algorithm in which closely related sequences were merged to remove PCR and sequencing errors. V, D and J gene segments were assigned by aligning CDR3 sequences to IMGT reference sequences. For a sequence to be retained, a match of at least six nucleotides to both a V gene segment and a J gene segment was required. A rearrangement counted as productive if the CDR3 had no stop codons and remained in frame with V and J, and every other rearrangement counted as non-productive. Following IMGT convention, CDR3 was defined as the stretch from the second conserved V-encoded cysteine to the conserved J-encoded phenylalanine. The earlier analysis of a few hundred of the donors excluded any sequence lacking an unambiguous match to a single V gene segment. In an earlier analysis of about 590 of the donors, a V segment was called functional when productive rearrangements were above 56.7%, and segregating when the standard deviation between donors exceeded 5%. A statistical classification framework was built for diagnosing cytomegalovirus status from the catalog of TCR beta chain sequences. In a later analysis, TCR nucleotide sequences were compared against IMGT/GENE-DB human TR gene sequences so that V and J genes could be assigned. In a later analysis, CDR3 sequences and most-parsimonious VDJ recombination scenarios were assigned using the TCRdist pipeline. In a later analysis, each TCR beta chain was defined by its CDR3 amino acid sequence together with its V-gene family, and reads without a unique V-gene family were excluded. In a later analysis, 450 to 600 highly shared, low-generation-probability nucleotide sequences were removed to address suspected cross-contamination and a sequencing artifact. A later analysis calculated a clonal expansion index for each public chain from normalized within-repertoire ranks of inferred template counts. Generation probabilities in a later analysis came from a VDJ recombination model fitted to out-of-frame rearrangements, and those results were checked against IGoR. In a later analysis, TCR-TCR, TCR-HLA and TCR-CMV co-occurrence was scored with hypergeometric tests, and a repertoire-size bias correction was applied to TCR pairs. In a later analysis, false discovery rates were estimated by permuting HLA or CMV assignments 20 times. In a later analysis, co-occurring TCRs were grouped with DBSCAN, and TCRdist sequence similarity was added when clustering was performed within HLA-allele-positive subsets. Co-occurrence clustering excluded repertoires with fewer than 30,000 or more than 120,000 public chains, plus five with anomalous nucleotide sharing. TCRdb took this table from immuneACCESS and kept in-frame rearrangements with V and J called. Such tables lack part of the clones; where checked against another copy, unresolved V genes explain under half of the gap, and the rest is unexplained. V and J calls and clone size follow that table, whereas D and trimming were derived from the DNA. In this sample the table shows some 120,000 clones, roughly 71% of which occur a single time. The ten biggest clones cover 5.8% of the sample.

CDR1 and CDR2 were assigned from the germline V gene (reference sequence) as MNHEY and SMNVEV. Spanning cysteine to phenylalanine, the CDR3 consists of 13 amino acids. Only the CDR3 part of the read is kept: 39 bases, read in frame from the first base. A distance of 7 bases separates the germline ends of V and J, which lose 4 bases and 1 base respectively. A note on this clone: What antigen it recognizes has not been identified. No per-base quality is available; no much larger clone lies one base away.

General study outcomes and caveats: The authors suggested that the approach could potentially be extended to other disease states and immunological phenotypes. According to a later analysis, parvovirus B19, influenza, CMV and Epstein-Barr virus appeared linked to several top co-occurrence clusters. Because counts were too low, about 18 rarely observed V segments, including chromosome 9 orphons, were excluded from the earlier analysis of around 590 of the donors. Most CMV-associated TCR beta chains appeared to be HLA-restricted in a later analysis, and the HLA associations seemed to be driven largely by CMV exposure. Strong co-occurrence of HLA alleles, especially DR and DQ, made assigning TCR associations to individual alleles difficult. A further reported finding was that TCR beta sequences accurately predicted the HLA-A and HLA-B alleles for most subjects in the first cohort. HLA typing was unavailable for some donors at each locus, so association tests used only the typed subset. The presence/absence analyses assumed that sequencing depth was roughly uniform across donors, and that assumption may not be true. Some IMGT-functional V segments, including TRBV6-2 and TRBV6-3, could not be distinguished by the 87-base-pair reads and were therefore excluded. A cluster of highly shared sequence variants was judged likely to be a technical artifact of the sequencing pipeline. In a later genetic analysis, fewer N-insertions in productive TCRs were reported among donors in an Asian-associated ancestry cluster than the approximately 710-donor mean. In the study, about 150 TCR beta chains were listed as associated with cytomegalovirus. Across donors, most TCR sequences were observed very rarely, whereas some public TCRs were present in many individuals. CMV serostatus was the only immune exposure information available for the cohort. In this cohort, only TCR beta chains were sequenced, and detectable features were limited by the absence of alpha or paired-chain data. Broadly in line with IMGT annotations, most TCR beta V segments showed up in productive rearrangements about 90% or about 30% of the time in an earlier analysis of a few hundred of the donors. Linkage disequilibrium might explain the correlated functional status among segregating V segments, but an unknown experimental factor could not be excluded. A few of the identified cytomegalovirus-associated TCR beta chains were confirmed in vitro to be specific for cytomegalovirus antigens. A later analysis associated around 16,000 TCR beta sequences with specific HLA alleles at a false discovery rate of 0.05. A later analysis found that HLA-associated TCR beta chains were more clonally expanded and had lower generation probabilities than equally common non-associated chains. Cytomegalovirus status was reported to be diagnosed by the classifier with high specificity and sensitivity in both the original and validation cohorts. A later analysis found that TCR association rates varied across HLA loci, with DRB1 alleles showing the most associated TCRs and HLA-C alleles the fewest. In a later genetic analysis, a missense DCLRE1C variant was associated with V-gene and J-gene trimming of TCR beta chains, and the association was replicated in an independent cohort.

The cohort was made up of 500 to 850 healthy bone marrow donors. At the time of sampling, all cohort members were nominally healthy, though unrecorded immune exposures were likely present. The donor was CMV seropositive and was included in the group of 250 to 300 seropositive cohort members. Every donor gave a peripheral blood sample, and the peripheral blood mononuclear cells from that sample were used for TCR beta sequencing. The Qiagen DNeasy Blood Extraction Kit was used to extract genomic DNA from the blood cell samples. Sequenced input: PBMCs. The chain couples TRBV27 to TRBJ1-1, with TRBD1 as a weak D call on 5 bases. This receptor was identified in a woman aged 45-60 years in good health and CMV-seropositive. CDR3 sequence: CASSSRGNTEAFF. The DNA sequence follows: TGTGCCAGCAGTTCAAGGGGGAACACTGAAGCTTTCTTT.